This T cell receptor (beta chain) was sequenced for a study of blood T cell repertoires in COVID-19. Study context: Acute-phase and convalescent COVID-19 samples originated in the United States, Italy and Spain.

From germline, CDR1 is SGDLS and CDR2 YYNGEE. This CDR3 has 12 residues. Deletions cut 0 bases from V and 9 bases from J, with 7 bases between. Using immunoSEQ multiplex PCR, the repertoire was profiled, and TCRdb retains in-frame clones only, with some absent. The sample holds 130,000 or so clones, 70% to 85% seen once. The sequence was obtained from a woman aged 55-70 years with acute or convalescent COVID-19. Source material: peripheral blood. The chain combines TRBV9 with TRBJ1-3, with a tentative D call TRBD1 (5 bases). CDR3: CASSVAGGTIYF. CDR3 in DNA: TGTGCCAGCAGCGTAGCGGGGGGCACCATATATTTT.